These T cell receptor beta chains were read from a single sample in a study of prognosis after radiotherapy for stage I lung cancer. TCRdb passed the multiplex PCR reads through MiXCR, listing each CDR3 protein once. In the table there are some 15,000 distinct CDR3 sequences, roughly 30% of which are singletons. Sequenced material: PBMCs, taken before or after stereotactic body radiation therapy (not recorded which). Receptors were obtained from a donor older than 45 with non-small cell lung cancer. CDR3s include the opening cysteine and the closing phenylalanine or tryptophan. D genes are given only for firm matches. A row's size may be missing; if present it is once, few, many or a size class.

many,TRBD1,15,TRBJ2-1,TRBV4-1,TGCGCCAGCAGCCAAGAGGGACAGCCGTTGAGGGAGCAGTTCTTC,CASSQEGQPLREQFF
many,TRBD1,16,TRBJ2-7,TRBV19,TGTGCCAGTAGCAAACGAGCAGGGGGCGATACCTACGAGCAGTACTTC,CASSKRAGGDTYEQYF
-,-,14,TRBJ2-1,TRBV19,TGTGCCAGAAGTAGTAACAGCGTTTACAATGAGCAGTTCTTC,CARSSNSVYNEQFF
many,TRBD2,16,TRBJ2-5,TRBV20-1,TGCAGTGCTAGTAGGCTAGCGGGGGTAATTGGAGAGACCCAGTACTTC,CSASRLAGVIGETQYF
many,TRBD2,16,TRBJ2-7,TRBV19,TGTGCCAGTAGTATTTACCTAGCGGGAGGTCAGGACGAGCAGTACTTC,CASSIYLAGGQDEQYF
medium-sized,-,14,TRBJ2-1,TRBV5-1,TGCGCCAGCAGCTTGGGGCAGGGTTGGGATGAGCAGTTCTTC,CASSLGQGWDEQFF
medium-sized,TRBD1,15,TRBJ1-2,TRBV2,TGTGCCAGCGAGGGACAGGGGAGGGGGAACTATGGCTACACCTTC,CASEGQGRGNYGYTF
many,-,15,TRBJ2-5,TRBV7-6,TGTGCCAGCAGCTACACCCCAGGGGTGCAAGAGACCCAGTACTTC,CASSYTPGVQETQYF
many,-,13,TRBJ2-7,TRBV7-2,TGTGCCAGCACCCCGGACGGATACTACGAGCAGTACTTC,CASTPDGYYEQYF
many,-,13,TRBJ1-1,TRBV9,TGTGCCAGCAGCCCATCGTGGGTCACTGAAGCTTTCTTT,CASSPSWVTEAFF
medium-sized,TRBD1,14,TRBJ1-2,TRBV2,TGTGCCAGCAGTGCCCCCGGGACAGGCTATGGCTACACCTTC,CASSAPGTGYGYTF
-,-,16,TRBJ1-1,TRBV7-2,TGTGCCAGCAGCTTAGATCGCGGGAGGGCCAACACTGAAGCTTTCTTT,CASSLDRGRANTEAFF
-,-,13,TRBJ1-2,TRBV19,TGTGCCAGCACCCAGGACCACTACTATGGCTACACCTTC,CASTQDHYYGYTF
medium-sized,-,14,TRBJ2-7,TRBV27,TGTGCCAGCAGTTTACCTAGTAGATCCTACGAGCAGTACTTC,CASSLPSRSYEQYF
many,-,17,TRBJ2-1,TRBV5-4,TGTGCCAGCAGCCCGAATGGACTTCCCCCGCAGTACAATGAGCAGTTCTTC,CASSPNGLPPQYNEQFF
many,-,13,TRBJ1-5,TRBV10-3,TGTGCCATCAGGGTAGGACCAGATCAGCCCCAGCATTTT,CAIRVGPDQPQHF
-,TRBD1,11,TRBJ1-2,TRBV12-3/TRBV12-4,TGTGCCAGTTGGACAGGGAATGGCTACACCTTC,CASWTGNGYTF
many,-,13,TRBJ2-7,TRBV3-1,TGTGCCAGCAGCCACGGGATCTCCTACGAGCAGTACTTC,CASSHGISYEQYF
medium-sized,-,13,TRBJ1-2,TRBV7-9,TGTGCCAGCAGCTTTAGGGAGGGCTATGGCTACACCTTC,CASSFREGYGYTF
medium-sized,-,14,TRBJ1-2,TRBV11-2,TGTGCCAGCAGCTTAGGAACAGATACTTATGGCTACACCTTC,CASSLGTDTYGYTF
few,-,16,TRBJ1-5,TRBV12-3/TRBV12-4,TGTGCCAGCAGACCGTCCCCGGGGGGCGCGGGCCAGCCCCAGCATTTT,CASRPSPGGAGQPQHF
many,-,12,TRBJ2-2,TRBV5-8,TGTGCCAGCAGCGAAGACACCGGGGAGCTGTTTTTT,CASSEDTGELFF
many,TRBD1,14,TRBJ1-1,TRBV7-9,TGTGCCAGCAGCGCAAACAGGGGGCCCACTGAAGCTTTCTTT,CASSANRGPTEAFF
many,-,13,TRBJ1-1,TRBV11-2,TGTGCCAGCAGCTTAGGACAGTACACTGAAGCTTTCTTT,CASSLGQYTEAFF
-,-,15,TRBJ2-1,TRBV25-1,TGTGCCAGCAGTGAGTCAGGCTCACAGGGCAATGAGCAGTTCTTC,CASSESGSQGNEQFF
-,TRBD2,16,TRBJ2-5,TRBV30,TGTGCCTGGAGTGGGGGGGGACGGCTGATTCAAGAGACCCAGTACTTC,CAWSGGGRLIQETQYF
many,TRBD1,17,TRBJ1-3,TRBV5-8,TGTGCCAGCAGCTTGCGTGGACAGGGGATTACCGGAAACACCATATATTTT,CASSLRGQGITGNTIYF
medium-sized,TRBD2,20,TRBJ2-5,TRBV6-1,TGTGCCAGCAGCCAAGGGACTAGCGGGAAACTAATCCAAGAGCGAGAGACCCAGTACTTC,CASSQGTSGKLIQERETQYF
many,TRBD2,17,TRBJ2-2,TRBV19,TGCGCCAGTAGTATAGGGACTAGCGGGAGGAACACCGGGGAGCTGTTTTTT,CASSIGTSGRNTGELFF
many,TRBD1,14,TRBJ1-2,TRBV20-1,TGCAGTGCAAGGCGGACAGGCCTTAACTATGGCTACACCTTC,CSARRTGLNYGYTF
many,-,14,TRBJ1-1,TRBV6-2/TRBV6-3,TGTGCCAGCAGAAATACAGGGCGGGGAACTGAAGCTTTCTTT,CASRNTGRGTEAFF
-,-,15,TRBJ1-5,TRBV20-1,TGCAGTGCTAGATCCAGGTACAGGGTCAATCAGCCCCAGCATTTT,CSARSRYRVNQPQHF
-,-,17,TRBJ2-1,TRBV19,TGTGCCAGTAGTATAGGACGACATGGACAAACCTACAATGAGCAGGTCTTC,CASSIGRHGQTYNEQVF
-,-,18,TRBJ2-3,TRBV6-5,TGTGCCAGCAGTTACTCGAGCCTGGGTGGGTGTGGAGAAGATACTCAGTATTTT,CASSYSSLGGCGEDTQYF
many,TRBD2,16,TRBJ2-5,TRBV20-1,TGCAGTGCCCCGGCCCTGGCGGGGGGGCCCATGGGGACCCAGTACTTC,CSAPALAGGPMGTQYF
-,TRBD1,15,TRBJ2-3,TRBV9,TGTGCCAGCAGCCCTTGGACAGGTAGCACAGATACGCAGTATTTT,CASSPWTGSTDTQYF